This is a list of T cell receptor beta chains from one sample in a study of cytomegalovirus exposure and HLA in healthy donors. Libraries were prepared by immunoSEQ multiplex PCR; TCRdb keeps only in-frame clonotypes and omits some of them. The top ten clones hold approximately 10% of a sample with about 120,000 clones, 65% to 75% of them seen once. Sequencing used PBMCs. These receptors came from a woman in her forties or fifties in good health and CMV-seropositive. Each CDR3 is given with its conserved first and last residue. A D gene is named only where the DNA matches it firmly. Where a row states a size, it is once, few, many or the class of an expanded clone; other rows omit it.

clone_size d_call j_call v_call cdr3_aa cdr3_nt
NA TRBD1 TRBJ1-1 TRBV28 CASSSTGGPGDTEAFF TGTGCCAGCAGTTCTACAGGGGGCCCAGGGGACACTGAAGCTTTCTTT
NA TRBD2 TRBJ2-3 TRBV9 CASSVTSGSWEPGTDTQYF TGTGCCAGCAGCGTGACTAGCGGGAGTTGGGAACCGGGCACAGATACGCAGTATTTT
NA NA TRBJ2-1 TRBV25-1 CASSNFFTPNEQFF TGTGCCAGCAGTAACTTTTTTACCCCCAATGAGCAGTTCTTC
NA NA TRBJ1-6 TRBV7-2 CASSLVTAAAPSSPLHF TGTGCCAGCAGCTTAGTCACCGCGGCAGCACCTTCTTCACCCCTCCACTTT
NA NA TRBJ2-6 TRBV15 CATSSLRRGAGANVLTF TGTGCCACCAGCAGTCTTCGTCGGGGGGCGGGGGCCAACGTCCTGACTTTC
few NA TRBJ1-1 TRBV28 CASGLQGTSESFF TGTGCCAGCGGACTTCAGGGGACAAGTGAGTCTTTCTTT
NA TRBD1 TRBJ2-7 TRBV10-1 CASSIGTGYAPNEQYF TGCGCCAGCAGTATCGGGACAGGGTATGCCCCCAACGAGCAGTACTTC
NA TRBD1 TRBJ1-2 TRBV29-1 CSVGQTADYGYTF TGCAGCGTGGGACAGACCGCCGACTATGGCTACACCTTC
NA TRBD2 TRBJ2-2 TRBV28 CASSTTRGAGELFF TGTGCCAGCAGTACGACCCGGGGGGCCGGGGAGCTGTTTTTT
few NA TRBJ1-3 TRBV30 CAWNPRGSGNTIYF TGTGCCTGGAATCCCCGGGGCTCTGGAAACACCATATATTTT
once NA TRBJ2-5 TRBV7-2 CASSLIQSKETQYF TGTGCCAGCAGCTTAATCCAGTCCAAAGAGACCCAGTACTTC
NA NA TRBJ2-6 TRBV6-4 CASTAQSSGANVLTF TGTGCCAGCACGGCACAGAGCTCTGGGGCCAACGTCCTGACTTTC
NA NA TRBJ2-3 TRBV29-1 CSVRLPIKDTQYF TGCAGCGTCCGACTTCCCATCAAGGATACGCAGTATTTT
few TRBD1 TRBJ1-2 TRBV29-1 CSVEDQGGSGYTF TGCAGCGTTGAAGATCAGGGGGGAAGCGGCTACACCTTC
NA TRBD1 TRBJ2-1 TRBV19 CASSLIGGEQFF TGTGCCAGTAGTCTTATAGGGGGCGAGCAGTTCTTC
NA TRBD1 TRBJ1-4 TRBV4-3 CASSQGTGGNEKLFF TGCGCCAGCAGCCAAGGGACAGGGGGTAATGAAAAACTGTTTTTT
NA NA TRBJ2-1 TRBV20-1 CSATIYNEQFF TGCAGTGCTACCATCTACAATGAGCAGTTCTTC
NA TRBD1 TRBJ1-2 TRBV28 CASTTGQGGYGYTF TGTGCCAGCACCACTGGACAGGGGGGCTATGGCTACACCTTC
few TRBD1 TRBJ1-2 TRBV30 CAWNRQGAYGYTF TGTGCCTGGAACCGACAGGGGGCGTATGGCTACACCTTC
NA NA TRBJ2-7 TRBV9 CASSATPQDSYEQYF TGTGCCAGCAGCGCCACACCCCAAGATTCCTACGAGCAGTACTTC
NA NA TRBJ2-5 TRBV28 CASSLSSPRRETQYF TGTGCCAGCAGTTTATCATCACCAAGGAGAGAGACCCAGTACTTC
NA TRBD1 TRBJ2-3 TRBV7-6 CASNRGVLDTQYF TGTGCCAGCAACAGGGGGGTATTAGATACGCAGTATTTT
NA NA TRBJ1-2 TRBV7-2 CASSPHQGGYTF TGTGCCAGCAGCCCCCATCAGGGCGGCTACACCTTC
NA NA TRBJ2-1 TRBV15 CATGLYGPFYNEQFF TGTGCCACCGGACTTTACGGTCCTTTCTACAATGAGCAGTTCTTC
once NA TRBJ2-1 TRBV5-1 CASSFPSDEQFF TGCGCCAGCAGCTTCCCCAGCGATGAGCAGTTCTTC
few NA TRBJ2-7 TRBV27 CASSLSTGVDEQYF TGTGCCAGCAGTTTATCGACAGGAGTCGACGAGCAGTACTTC
NA NA TRBJ2-1 TRBV28 CASRRWAGRHNEQFF TGTGCCAGCAGACGCTGGGCAGGGCGACACAATGAGCAGTTCTTC
NA NA TRBJ1-4 TRBV9 CASSVVGTGQNEKLFF TGTGCCAGCAGCGTAGTAGGTACAGGGCAGAATGAAAAACTGTTTTTT